This T cell receptor beta chain was recorded in a study of blood T cell repertoires in COVID-19. Turning to the study itself: The samples span acute and convalescent COVID-19 from the United States, Italy and Spain. In each case, the material was cDNA or gDNA derived from T cells, B-cell-depleted T cells, or PBMCs.

In the original processing: How many nucleated cells were present was estimated from reference gene primer amplification. The protocol was immunoSEQ multiplex PCR, while the TCRdb copy is restricted to in-frame clones and leaves out a portion. V and J calls and clone size are copied from that table; D and trimming were computed from the DNA. This sample carries about 100,000 clones, approximately 90% of them seen once, and the ten largest clones take 0.85% to 1%. The CDR3 runs to 17 residues. Germline CDR1 SGHVS, CDR2 FNYEAQ. Trimming cost V 1 base and J 13 bases; bases outside gene matches: 14. In this sample, this clone turned up once.

Sample: peripheral blood. This clonotype originated in a man in his fifties or sixties with acute or convalescent COVID-19. This sequence joins TRBV7-6 and TRBJ2-1; 12 bases are a match to TRBD2. This CDR3 is CASSLVPGLAGQGGQFF. CDR3 sequence (DNA): TGTGCCAGCAGCTTAGTTCCAGGACTAGCGGGACAAGGGGGACAGTTCTTC.